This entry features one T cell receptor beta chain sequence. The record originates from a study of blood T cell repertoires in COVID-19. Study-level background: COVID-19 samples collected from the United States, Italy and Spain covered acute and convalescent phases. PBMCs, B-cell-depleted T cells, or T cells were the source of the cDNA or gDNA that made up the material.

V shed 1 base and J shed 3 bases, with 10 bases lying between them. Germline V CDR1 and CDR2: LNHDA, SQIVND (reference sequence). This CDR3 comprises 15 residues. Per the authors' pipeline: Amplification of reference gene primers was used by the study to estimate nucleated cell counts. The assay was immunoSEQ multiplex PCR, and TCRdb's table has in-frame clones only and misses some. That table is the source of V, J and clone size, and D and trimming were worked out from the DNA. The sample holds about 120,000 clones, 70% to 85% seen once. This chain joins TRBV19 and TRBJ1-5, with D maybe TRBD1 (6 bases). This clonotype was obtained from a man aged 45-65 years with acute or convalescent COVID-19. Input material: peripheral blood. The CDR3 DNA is TGTGCCAGTAGTATAGTAACAGGGCACAATCAGCCCCAGCATTTT. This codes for CASSIVTGHNQPQHF. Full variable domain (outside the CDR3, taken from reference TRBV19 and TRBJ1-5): DGGITQSPKYLFRKEGQNVTLSCEQNLNHDAMYWYRQDPGQGLRLIYYSQIVNDFQKGDIAEGYSVSREKKESFPLTVTSAQKNPTAFYLCASSIVTGHNQPQHFGDGTRLSIL.